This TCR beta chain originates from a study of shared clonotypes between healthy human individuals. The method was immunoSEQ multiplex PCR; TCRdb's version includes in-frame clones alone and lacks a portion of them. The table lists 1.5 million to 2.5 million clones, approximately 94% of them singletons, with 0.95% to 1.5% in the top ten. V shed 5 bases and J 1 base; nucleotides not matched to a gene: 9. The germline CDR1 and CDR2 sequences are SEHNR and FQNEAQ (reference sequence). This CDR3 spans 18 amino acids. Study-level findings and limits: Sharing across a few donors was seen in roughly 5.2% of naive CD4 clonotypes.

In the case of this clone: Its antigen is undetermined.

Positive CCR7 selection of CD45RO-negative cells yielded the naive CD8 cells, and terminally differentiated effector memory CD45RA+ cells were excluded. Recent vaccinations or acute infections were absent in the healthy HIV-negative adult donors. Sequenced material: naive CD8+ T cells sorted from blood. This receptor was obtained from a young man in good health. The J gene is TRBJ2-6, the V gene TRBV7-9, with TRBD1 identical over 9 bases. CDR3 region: CASSGTGGAESGANVLTF. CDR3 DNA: TGTGCCAGCAGCGGAACAGGGGGCGCAGAGTCTGGGGCCAACGTCCTGACTTTC.